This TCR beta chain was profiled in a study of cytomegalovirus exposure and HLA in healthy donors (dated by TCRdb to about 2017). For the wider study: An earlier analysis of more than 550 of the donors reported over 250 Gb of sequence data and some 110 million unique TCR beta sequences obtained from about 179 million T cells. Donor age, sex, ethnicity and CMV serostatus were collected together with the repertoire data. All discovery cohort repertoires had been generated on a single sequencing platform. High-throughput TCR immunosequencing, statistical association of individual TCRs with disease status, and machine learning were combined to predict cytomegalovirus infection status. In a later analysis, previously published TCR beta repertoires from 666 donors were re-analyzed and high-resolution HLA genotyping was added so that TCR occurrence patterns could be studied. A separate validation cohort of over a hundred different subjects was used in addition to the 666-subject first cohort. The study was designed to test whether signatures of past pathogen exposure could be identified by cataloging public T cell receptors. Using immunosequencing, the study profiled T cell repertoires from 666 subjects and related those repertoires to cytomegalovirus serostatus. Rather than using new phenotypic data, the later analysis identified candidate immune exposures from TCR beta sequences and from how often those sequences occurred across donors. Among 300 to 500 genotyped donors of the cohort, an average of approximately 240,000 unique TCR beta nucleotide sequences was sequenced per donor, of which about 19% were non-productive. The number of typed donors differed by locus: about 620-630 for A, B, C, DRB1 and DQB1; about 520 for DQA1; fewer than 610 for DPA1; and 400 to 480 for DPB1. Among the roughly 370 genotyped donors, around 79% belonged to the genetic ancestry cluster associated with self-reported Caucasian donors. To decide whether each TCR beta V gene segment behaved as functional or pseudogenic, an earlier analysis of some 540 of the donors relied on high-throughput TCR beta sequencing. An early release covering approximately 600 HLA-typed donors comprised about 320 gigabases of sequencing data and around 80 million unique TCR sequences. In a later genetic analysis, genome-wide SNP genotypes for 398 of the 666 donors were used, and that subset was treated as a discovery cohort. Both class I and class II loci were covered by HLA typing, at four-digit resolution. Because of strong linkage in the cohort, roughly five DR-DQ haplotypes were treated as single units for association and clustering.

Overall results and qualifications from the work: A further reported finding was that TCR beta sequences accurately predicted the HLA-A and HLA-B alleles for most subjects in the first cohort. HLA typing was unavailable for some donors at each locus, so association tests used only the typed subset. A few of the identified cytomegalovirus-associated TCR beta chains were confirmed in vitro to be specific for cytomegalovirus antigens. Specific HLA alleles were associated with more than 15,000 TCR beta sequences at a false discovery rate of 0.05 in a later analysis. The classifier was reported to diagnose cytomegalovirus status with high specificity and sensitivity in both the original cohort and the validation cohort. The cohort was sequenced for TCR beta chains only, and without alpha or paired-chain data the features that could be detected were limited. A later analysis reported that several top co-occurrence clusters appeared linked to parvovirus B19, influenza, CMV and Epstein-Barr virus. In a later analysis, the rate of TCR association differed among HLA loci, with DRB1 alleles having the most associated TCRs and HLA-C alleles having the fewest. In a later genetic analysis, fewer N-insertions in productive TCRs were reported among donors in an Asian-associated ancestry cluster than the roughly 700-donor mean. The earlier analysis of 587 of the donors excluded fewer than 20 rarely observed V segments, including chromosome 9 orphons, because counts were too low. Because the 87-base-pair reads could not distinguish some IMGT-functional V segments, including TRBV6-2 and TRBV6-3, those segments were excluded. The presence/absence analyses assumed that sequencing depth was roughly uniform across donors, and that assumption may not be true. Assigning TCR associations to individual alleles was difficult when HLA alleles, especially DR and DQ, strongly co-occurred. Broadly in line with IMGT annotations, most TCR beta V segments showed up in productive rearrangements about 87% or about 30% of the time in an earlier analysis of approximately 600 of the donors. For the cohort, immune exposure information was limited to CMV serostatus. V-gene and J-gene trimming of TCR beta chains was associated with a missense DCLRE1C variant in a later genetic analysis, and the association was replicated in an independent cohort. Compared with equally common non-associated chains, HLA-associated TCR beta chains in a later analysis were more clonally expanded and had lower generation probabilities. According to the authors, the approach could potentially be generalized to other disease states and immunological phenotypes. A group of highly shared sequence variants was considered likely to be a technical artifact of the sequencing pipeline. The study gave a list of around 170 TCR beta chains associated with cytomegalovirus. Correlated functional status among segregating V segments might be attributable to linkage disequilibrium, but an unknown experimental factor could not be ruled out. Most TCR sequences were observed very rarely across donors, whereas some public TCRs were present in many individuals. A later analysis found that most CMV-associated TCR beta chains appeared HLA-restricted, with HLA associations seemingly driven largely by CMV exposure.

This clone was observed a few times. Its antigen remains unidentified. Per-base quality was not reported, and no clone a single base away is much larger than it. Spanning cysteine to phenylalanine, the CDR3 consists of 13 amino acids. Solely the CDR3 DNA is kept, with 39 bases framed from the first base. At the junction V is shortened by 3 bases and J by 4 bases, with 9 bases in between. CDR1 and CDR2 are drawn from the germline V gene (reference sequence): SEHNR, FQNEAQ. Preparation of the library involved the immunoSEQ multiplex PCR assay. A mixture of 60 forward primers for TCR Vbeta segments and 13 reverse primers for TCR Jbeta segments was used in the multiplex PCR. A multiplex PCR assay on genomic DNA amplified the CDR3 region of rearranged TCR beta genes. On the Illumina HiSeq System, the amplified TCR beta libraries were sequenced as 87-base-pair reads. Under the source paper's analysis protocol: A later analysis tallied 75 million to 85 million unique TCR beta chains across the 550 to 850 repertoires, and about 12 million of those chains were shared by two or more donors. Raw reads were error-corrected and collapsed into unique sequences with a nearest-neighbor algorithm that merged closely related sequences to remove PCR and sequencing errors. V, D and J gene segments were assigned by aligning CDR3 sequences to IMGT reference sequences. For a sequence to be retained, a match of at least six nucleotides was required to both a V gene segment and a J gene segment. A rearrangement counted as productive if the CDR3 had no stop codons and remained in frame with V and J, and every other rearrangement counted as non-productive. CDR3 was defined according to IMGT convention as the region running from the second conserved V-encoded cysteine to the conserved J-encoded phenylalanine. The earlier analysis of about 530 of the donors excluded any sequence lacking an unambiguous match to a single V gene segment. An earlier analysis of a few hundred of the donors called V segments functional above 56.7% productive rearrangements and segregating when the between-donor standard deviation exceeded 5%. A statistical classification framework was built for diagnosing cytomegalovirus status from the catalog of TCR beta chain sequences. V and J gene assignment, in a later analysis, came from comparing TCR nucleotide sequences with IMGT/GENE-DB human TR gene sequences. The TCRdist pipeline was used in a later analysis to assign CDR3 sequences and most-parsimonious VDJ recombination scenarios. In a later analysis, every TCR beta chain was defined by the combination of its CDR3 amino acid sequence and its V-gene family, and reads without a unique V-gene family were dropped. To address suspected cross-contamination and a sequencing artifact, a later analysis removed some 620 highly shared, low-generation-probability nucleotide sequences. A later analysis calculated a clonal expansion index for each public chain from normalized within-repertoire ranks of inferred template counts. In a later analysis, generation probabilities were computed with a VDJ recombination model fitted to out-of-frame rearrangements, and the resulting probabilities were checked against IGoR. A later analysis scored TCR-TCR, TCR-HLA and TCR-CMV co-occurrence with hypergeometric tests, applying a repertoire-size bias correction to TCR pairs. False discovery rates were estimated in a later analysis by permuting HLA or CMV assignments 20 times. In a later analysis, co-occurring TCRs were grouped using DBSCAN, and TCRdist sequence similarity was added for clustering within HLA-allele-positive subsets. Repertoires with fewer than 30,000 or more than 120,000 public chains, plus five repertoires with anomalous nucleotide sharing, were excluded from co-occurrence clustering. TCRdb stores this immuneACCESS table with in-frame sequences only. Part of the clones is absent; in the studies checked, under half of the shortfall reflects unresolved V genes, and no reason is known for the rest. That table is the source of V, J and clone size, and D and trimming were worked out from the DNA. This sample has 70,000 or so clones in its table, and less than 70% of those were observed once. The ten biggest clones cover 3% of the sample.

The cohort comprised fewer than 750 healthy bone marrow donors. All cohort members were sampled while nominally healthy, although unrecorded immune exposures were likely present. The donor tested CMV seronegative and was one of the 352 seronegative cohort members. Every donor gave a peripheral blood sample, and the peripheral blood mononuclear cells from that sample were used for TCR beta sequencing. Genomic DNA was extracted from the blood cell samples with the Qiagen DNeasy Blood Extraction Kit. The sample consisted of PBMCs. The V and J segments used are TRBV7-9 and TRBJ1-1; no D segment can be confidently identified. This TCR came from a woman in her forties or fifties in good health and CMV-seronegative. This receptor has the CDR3 CASSLSGGTEAFF. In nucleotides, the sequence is TGTGCCAGCAGCTTGAGCGGCGGCACTGAAGCTTTCTTT.